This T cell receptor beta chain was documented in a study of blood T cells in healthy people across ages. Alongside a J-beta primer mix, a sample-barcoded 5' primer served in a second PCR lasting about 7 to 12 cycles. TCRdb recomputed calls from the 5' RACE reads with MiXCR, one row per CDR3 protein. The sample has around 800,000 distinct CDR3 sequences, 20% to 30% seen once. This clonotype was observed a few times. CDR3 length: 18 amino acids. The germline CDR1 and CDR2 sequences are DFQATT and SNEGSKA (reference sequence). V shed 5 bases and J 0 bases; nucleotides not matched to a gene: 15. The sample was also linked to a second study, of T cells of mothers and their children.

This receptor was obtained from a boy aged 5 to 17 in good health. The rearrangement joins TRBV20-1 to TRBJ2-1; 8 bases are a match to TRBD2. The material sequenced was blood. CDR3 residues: CSAALRGGAYRSYNEQFF. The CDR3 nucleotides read TGCAGTGCTGCCTTACGGGGGGGTGCATACCGCTCCTACAATGAGCAGTTCTTC.